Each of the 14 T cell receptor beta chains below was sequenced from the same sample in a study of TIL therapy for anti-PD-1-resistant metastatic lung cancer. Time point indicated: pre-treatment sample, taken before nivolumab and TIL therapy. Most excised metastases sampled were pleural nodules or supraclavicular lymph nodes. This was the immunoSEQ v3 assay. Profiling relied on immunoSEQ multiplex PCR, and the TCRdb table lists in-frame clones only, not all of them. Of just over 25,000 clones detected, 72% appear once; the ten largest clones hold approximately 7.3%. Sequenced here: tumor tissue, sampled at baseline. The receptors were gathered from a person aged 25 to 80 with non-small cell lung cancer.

CDR3 amino acids: CASSPQQYYEQYF. The CDR3 DNA follows: TGTGCCAGCAGCCCCCAACAGTACTACGAGCAGTACTTC. The chain joins TRBV9 to TRBJ2-7; no clear D gene. Germline V lookup: CDR1 SGDLS, CDR2 YYNGEE. V gave up 4 bases and J gave up 3 bases, with 11 bases separating them. The CDR3 has 13 residues.

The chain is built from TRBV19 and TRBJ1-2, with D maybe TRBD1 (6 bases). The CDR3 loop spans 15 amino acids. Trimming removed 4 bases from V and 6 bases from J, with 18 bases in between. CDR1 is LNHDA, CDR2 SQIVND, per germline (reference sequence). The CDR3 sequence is CASSTPYDGGDGYTF. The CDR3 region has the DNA TGTGCCAGTAGTACCCCCTATGATGGGGGCGATGGCTACACCTTC.

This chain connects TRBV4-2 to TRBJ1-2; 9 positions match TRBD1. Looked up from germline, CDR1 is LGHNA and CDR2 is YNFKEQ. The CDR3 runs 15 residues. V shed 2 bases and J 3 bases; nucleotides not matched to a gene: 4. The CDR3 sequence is CASSQLQGADYGYTF. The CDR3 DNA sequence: TGTGCCAGCAGCCAACTACAGGGGGCTGACTATGGCTACACCTTC.

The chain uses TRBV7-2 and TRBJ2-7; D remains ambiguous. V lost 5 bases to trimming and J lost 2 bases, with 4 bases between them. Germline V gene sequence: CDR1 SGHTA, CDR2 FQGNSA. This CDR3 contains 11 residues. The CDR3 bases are TGTGCCAGCAGCACCCCCTACGAGCAGTACTTC. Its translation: CASSTPYEQYF.

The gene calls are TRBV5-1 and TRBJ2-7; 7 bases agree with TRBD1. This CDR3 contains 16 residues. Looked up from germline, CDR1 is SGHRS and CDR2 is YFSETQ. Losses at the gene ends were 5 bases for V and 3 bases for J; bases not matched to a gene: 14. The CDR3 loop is CASSITGQADYYEQYF. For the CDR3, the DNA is TGCGCCAGCAGTATTACCGGACAGGCTGATTACTACGAGCAGTACTTC.

In DNA form, the CDR3 reads TGCGCCAGCAGCCGTAGGGACCCGGGCTCCGAGCAGTACTTC. Translating gives CASSRRDPGSEQYF. The chain joins TRBV4-1 to TRBJ2-7; D is tentatively TRBD1 or TRBD2 (5 bases each). V lost 4 bases to trimming and J lost 6 bases, with 16 bases between them. Germline CDR1 MGHRA, CDR2 YSYEKL. The CDR3 is 14 amino acids.

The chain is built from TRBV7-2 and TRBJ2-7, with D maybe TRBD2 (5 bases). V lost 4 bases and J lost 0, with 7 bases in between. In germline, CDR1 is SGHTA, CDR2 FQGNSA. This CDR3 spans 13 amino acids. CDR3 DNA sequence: TGTGCCAGCAGCTACGGACTCTCCTACGAGCAGTACTTC. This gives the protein CASSYGLSYEQYF.

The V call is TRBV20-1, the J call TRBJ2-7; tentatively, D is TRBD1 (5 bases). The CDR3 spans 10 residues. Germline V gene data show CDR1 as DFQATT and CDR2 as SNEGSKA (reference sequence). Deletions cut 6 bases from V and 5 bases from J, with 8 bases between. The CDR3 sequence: CSARADEQYF. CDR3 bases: TGCAGTGCCAGGGCCGACGAGCAGTACTTC.

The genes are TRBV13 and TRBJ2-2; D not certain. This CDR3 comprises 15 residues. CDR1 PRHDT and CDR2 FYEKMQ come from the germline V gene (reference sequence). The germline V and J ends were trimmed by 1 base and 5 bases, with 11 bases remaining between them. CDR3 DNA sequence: TGTGCCAGCAGCTTAGACGGAAGAAAGACCGGGGAGCTGTTTTTT. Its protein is CASSLDGRKTGELFF.

The CDR3 sequence is CASSLVGNTGELFF. The CDR3 DNA follows: TGTGCCAGCAGCTTAGTAGGGAACACCGGGGAGCTGTTTTTT. The chain uses TRBV11-2 and TRBJ2-2; D uncertain. Trimming shortened V by 1 base and J by 1 base, and 4 bases separated the two germline ends. The CDR3 sequence is 14 residues long. CDR1 is SGHAT and CDR2 is FQNNGV in the germline V gene. Full variable domain (outside the CDR3, taken from reference TRBV11-2 and TRBJ2-2): EAGVAQSPRYKIIEKRQSVAFWCNPISGHATLYWYQQILGQGPKLLIQFQNNGVVDDSQLPKDRFSAERLKGVDSTLKIQPAKLEDSAVYLCASSLVGNTGELFFGEGSRLTVL.

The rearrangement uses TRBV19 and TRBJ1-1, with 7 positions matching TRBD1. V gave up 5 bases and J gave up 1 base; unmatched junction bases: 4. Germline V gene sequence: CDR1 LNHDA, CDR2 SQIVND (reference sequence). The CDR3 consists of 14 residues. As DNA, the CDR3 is TGTGCCAGTAGTTCCTGGGACAGGAACACTGAAGCTTTCTTT. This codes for CASSSWDRNTEAFF.

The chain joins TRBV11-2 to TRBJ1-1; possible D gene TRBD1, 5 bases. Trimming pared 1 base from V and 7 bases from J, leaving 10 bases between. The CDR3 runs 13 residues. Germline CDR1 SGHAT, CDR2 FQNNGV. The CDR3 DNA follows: TGTGCCAGCAGCTTAGTAAGGGGCGGTGAAGCTTTCTTT. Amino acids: CASSLVRGGEAFF.

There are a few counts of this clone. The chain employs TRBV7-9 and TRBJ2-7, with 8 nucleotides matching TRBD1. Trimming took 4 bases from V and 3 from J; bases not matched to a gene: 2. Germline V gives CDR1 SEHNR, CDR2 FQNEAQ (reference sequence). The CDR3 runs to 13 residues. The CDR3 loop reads CASSSTGVYEQYF. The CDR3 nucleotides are TGTGCCAGCAGCTCGACAGGGGTCTACGAGCAGTACTTC.

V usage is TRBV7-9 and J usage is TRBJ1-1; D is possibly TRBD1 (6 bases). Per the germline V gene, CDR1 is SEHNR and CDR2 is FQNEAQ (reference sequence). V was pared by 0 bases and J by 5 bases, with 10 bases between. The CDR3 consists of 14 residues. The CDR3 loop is CASSLAGGRTEAFF. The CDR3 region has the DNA TGTGCCAGCAGCTTAGCGGGGGGGCGGACTGAAGCTTTCTTT. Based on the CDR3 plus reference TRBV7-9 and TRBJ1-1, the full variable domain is DTGVSQNPRHKITKRGQNVTFRCDPISEHNRLYWYRQTLGQGPEFLTYFQNEAQLEKSRLLSDRFSAERPKGSFSTLEIQRTEQGDSAMYLCASSLAGGRTEAFFGQGTRLTVV.